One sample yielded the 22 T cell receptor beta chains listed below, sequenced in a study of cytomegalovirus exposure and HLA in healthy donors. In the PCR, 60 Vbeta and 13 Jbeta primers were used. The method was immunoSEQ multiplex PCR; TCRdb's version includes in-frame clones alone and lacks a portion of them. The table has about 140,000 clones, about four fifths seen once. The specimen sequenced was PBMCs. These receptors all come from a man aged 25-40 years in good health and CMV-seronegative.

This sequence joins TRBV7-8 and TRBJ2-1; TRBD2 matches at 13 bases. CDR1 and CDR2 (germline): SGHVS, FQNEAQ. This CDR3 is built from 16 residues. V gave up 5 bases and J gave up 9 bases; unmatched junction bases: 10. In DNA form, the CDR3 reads TGTGCCAGCAGCGTCCTCGGGACTAGCGGGGAGGGTGAGCAGTTCTTC. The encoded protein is CASSVLGTSGEGEQFF.

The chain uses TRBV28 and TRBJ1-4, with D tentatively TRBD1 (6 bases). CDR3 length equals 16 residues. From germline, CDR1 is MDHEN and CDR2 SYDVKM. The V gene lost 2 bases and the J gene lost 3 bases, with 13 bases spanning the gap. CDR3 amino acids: CASSLPRDTANEKLFF. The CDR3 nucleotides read TGTGCCAGCAGTTTACCCCGGGACACCGCTAATGAAAAACTGTTTTTT.

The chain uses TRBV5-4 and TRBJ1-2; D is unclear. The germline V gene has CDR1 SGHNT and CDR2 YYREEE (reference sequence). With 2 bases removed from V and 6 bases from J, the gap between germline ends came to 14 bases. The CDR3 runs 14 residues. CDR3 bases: TGTGCCAGCAGCTTTAACATGGAGGGCAATGGCTACACCTTC. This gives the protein CASSFNMEGNGYTF. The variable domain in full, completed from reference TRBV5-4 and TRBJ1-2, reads ETGVTQSPTHLIKTRGQQVTLRCSSQSGHNTVSWYQQALGQGPQFIFQYYREEENGRGNFPPRFSGLQFPNYSSELNVNALELDDSALYLCASSFNMEGNGYTFGSGTRLTVV.

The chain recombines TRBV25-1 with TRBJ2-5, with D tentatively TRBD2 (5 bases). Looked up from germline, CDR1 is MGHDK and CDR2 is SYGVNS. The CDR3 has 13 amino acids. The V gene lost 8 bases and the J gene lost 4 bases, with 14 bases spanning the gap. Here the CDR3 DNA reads TGTGCCAGCTGTGCTACTCGGGGAGAGACCCAGTACTTC. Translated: CASCATRGETQYF.

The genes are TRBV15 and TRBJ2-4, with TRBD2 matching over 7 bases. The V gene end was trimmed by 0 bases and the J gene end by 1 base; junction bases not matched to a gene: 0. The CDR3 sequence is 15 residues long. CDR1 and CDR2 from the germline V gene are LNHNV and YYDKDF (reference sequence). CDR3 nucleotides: TGTGCCACCAGCAGAGAGGGGGGGGCCAAAAACATTCAGTACTTC. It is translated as CATSREGGAKNIQYF.

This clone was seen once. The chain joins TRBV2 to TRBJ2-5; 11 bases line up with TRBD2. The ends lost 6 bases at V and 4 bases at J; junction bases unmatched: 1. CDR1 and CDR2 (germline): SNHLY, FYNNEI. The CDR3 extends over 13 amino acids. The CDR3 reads CASRLAGGETQYF. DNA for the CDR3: TGTGCCAGCAGGCTAGCGGGAGGAGAGACCCAGTACTTC.

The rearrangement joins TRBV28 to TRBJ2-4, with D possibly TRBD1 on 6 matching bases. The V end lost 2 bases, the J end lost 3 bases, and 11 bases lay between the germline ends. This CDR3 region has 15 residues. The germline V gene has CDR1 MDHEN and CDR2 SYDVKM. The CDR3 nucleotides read TGTGCCAGCAGTTTAGGACAGCCGCACAAAAACATTCAGTACTTC. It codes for CASSLGQPHKNIQYF.

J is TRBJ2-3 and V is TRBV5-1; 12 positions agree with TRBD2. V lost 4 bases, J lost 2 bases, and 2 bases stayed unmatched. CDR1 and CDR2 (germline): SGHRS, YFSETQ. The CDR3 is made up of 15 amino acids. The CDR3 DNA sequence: TGCGCCAGCAGCAGGACTAGCGGGGACACAGATACGCAGTATTTT. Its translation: CASSRTSGDTDTQYF. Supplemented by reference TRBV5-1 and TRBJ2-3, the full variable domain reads KAGVTQTPRYLIKTRGQQVTLSCSPISGHRSVSWYQQTPGQGLQFLFEYFSETQRNKGNFPGRFSGRQFSNSRSEMNVSTLELGDSALYLCASSRTSGDTDTQYFGPGTRLTVL.

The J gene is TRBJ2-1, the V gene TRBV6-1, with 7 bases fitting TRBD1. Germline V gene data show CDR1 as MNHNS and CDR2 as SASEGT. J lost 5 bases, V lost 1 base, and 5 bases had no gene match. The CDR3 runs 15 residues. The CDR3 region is CASSEGRGIHNEQFF. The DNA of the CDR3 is TGTGCCAGCAGTGAAGGCAGGGGGATCCACAATGAGCAGTTCTTC.

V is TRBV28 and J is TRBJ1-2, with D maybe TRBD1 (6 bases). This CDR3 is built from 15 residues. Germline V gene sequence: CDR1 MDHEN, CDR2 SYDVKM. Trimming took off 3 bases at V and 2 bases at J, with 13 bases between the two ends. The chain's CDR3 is CASSLGAQGNYGYTF. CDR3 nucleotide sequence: TGTGCCAGCAGTTTGGGGGCCCAAGGGAACTATGGCTACACCTTC.

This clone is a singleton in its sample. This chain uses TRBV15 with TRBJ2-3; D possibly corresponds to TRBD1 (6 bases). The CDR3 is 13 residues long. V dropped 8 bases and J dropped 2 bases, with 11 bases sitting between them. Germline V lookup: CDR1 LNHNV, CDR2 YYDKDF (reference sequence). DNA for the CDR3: TGTGCCACCTTGAGACAGGACACAGATACGCAGTATTTT. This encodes CATLRQDTDTQYF.

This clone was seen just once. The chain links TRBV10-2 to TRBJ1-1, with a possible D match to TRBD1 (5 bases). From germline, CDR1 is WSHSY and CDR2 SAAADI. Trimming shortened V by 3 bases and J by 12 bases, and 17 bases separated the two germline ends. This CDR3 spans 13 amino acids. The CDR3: CASSESEGRASFF. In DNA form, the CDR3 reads TGCGCCAGCAGTGAATCAGAAGGCAGGGCATCTTTCTTT.

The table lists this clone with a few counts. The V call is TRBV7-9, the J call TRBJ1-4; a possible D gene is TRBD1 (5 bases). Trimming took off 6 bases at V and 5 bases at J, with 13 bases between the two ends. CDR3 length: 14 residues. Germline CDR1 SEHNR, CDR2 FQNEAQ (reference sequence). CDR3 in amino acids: CASSPEGRNEKLFF. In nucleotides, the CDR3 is TGTGCCAGCAGTCCTGAGGGGAGGAATGAAAAACTGTTTTTT.

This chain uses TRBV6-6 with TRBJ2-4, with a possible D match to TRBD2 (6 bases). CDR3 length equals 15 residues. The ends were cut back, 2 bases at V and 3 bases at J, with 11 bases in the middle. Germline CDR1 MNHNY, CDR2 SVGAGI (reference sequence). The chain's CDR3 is CASSYDQGGKNIQYF. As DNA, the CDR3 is TGTGCCAGCAGTTACGATCAGGGAGGCAAAAACATTCAGTACTTC.

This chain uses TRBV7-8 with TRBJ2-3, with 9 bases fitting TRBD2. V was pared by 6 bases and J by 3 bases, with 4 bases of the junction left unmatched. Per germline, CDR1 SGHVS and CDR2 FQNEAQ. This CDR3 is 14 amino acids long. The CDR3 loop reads CASRGGLATDTQYF. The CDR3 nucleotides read TGTGCCAGCAGGGGGGGACTAGCAACAGATACGCAGTATTTT.

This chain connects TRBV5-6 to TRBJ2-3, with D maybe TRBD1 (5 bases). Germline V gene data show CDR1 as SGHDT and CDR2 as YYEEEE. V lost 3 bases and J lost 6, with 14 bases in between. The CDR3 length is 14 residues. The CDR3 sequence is CASSYSQGYDTQYF. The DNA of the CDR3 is TGTGCCAGCAGCTACTCGCAGGGTTATGATACGCAGTATTTT.

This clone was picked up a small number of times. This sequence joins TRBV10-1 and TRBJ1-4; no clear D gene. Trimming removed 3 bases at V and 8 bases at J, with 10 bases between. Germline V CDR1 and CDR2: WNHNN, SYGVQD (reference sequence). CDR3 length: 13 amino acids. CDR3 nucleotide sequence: TGCGCCAGCAGTGAACCTCATCGGGAAAAACTGTTTTTT. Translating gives CASSEPHREKLFF.

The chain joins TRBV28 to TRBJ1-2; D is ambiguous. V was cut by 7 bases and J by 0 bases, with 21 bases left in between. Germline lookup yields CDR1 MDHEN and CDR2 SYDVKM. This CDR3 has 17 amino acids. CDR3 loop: CASNSGEGLPPNYGYTF. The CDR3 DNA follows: TGTGCCAGCAACTCCGGGGAGGGTCTGCCCCCTAACTATGGCTACACCTTC.

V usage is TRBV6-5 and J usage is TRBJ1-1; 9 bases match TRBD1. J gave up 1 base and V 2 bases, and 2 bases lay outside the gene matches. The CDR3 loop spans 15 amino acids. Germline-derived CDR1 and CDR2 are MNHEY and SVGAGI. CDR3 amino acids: CASSYQGQGNTEAFF. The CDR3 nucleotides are TGTGCCAGCAGTTACCAGGGACAGGGGAACACTGAAGCTTTCTTT.

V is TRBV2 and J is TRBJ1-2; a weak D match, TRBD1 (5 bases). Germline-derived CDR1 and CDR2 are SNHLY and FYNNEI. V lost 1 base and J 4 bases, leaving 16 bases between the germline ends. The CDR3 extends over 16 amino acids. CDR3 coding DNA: TGTGCCAGCAGTGAAGGGGGCGTGAACCTAGTCTATGGCTACACCTTC. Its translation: CASSEGGVNLVYGYTF. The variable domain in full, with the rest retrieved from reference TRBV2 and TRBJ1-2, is EPEVTQTPSHQVTQMGQEVILRCVPISNHLYFYWYRQILGQKVEFLVSFYNNEISEKSEIFDDQFSVERPDGSNFTLKIRSTKLEDSAMYFCASSEGGVNLVYGYTFGSGTRLTVV.

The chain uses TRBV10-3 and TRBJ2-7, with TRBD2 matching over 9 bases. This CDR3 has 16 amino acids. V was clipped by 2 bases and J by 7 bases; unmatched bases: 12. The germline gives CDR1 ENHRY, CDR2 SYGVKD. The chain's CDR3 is CAISERGAGGPGEQYF. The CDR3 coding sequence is TGTGCCATCAGTGAGAGGGGGGCGGGAGGGCCGGGGGAGCAGTACTTC.

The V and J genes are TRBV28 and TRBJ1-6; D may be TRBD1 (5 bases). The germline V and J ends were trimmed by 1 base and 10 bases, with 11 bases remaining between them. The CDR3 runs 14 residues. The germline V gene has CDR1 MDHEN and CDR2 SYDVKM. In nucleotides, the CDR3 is TGTGCCAGCAGTTTATCGCCAGGGAGGTCACCCCTCCACTTT. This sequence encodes CASSLSPGRSPLHF.